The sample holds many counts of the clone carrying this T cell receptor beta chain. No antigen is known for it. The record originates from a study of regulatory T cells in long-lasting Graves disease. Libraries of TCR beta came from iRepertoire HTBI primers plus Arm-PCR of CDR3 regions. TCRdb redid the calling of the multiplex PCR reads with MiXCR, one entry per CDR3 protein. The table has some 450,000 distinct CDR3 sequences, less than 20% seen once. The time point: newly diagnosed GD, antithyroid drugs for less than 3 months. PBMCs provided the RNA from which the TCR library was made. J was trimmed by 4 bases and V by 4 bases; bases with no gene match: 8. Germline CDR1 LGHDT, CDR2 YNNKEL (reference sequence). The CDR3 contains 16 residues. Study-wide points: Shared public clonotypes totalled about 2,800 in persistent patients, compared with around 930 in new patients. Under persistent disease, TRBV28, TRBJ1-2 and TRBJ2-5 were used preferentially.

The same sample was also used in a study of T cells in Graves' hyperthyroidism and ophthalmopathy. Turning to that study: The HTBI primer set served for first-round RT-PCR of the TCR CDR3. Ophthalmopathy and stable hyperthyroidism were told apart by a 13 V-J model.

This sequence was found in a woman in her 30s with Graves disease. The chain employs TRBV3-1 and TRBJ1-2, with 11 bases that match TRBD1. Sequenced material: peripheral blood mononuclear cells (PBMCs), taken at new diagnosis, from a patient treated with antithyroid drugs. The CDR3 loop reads CASSPPGQGEGYGYTF. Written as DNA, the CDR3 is TGTGCCAGCAGCCCCCCGGGACAGGGGGAAGGCTATGGCTACACCTTC. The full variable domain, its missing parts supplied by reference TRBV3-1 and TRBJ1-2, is DTAVSQTPKYLVTQMGNDKSIKCEQNLGHDTMYWYKQDSKKFLKIMFSYNNKELIINETVPNRFSPKSPDKAHLNLHINSLELGDSAVYFCASSPPGQGEGYGYTFGSGTRLTVV.